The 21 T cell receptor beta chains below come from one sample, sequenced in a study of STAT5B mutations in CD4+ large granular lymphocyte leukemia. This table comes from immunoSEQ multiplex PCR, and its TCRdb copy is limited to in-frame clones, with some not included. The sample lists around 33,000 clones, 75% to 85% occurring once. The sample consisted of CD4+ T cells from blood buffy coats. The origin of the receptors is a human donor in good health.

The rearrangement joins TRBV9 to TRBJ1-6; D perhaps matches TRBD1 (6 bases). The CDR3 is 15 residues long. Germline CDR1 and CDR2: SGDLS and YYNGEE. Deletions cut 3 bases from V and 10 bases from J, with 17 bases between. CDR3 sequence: CASSANSGGGSPLHF. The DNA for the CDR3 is TGTGCCAGCAGCGCCAATTCGGGGGGCGGCTCACCCCTCCACTTT.

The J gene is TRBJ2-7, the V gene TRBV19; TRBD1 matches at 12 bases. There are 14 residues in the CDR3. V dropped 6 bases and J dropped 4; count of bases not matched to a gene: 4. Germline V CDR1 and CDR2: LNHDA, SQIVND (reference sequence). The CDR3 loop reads CASSRGQGAYEQYF. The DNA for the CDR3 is TGTGCCAGTAGCAGGGGACAGGGGGCTTACGAGCAGTACTTC. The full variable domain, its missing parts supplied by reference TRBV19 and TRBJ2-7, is DGGITQSPKYLFRKEGQNVTLSCEQNLNHDAMYWYRQDPGQGLRLIYYSQIVNDFQKGDIAEGYSVSREKKESFPLTVTSAQKNPTAFYLCASSRGQGAYEQYFGPGTRLTVT.

DNA for the CDR3: TGTGCCAGCAGTCAGGAGACTATCCCTAACGATGAGCAGTTCTTC. As protein: CASSQETIPNDEQFF. The chain recombines TRBV6-4 with TRBJ2-1; possibly TRBD2 for D (5 bases). Deletions cut 5 bases from V and 8 bases from J, with 19 bases between. The CDR3 has 15 residues. From germline, CDR1 is MRHNA and CDR2 SNTAGT.

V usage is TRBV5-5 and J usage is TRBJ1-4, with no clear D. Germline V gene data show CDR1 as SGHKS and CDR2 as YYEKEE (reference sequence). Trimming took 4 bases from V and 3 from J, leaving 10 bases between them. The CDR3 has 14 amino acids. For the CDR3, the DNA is TGTGCCAGCAGCGAAAAAGGGCCTAATGAAAAACTGTTTTTT. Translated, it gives CASSEKGPNEKLFF.

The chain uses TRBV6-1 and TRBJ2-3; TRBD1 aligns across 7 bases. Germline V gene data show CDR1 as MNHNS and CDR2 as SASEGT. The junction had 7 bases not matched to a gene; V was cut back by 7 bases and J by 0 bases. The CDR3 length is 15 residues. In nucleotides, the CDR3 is TGTGCCAGCACCCTGACCAGGGGGAGCACAGATACGCAGTATTTT. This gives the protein CASTLTRGSTDTQYF.

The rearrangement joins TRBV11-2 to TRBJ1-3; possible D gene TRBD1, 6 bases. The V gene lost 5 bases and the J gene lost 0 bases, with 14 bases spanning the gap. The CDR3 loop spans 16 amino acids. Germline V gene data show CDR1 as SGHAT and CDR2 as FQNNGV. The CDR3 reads CASSIRGGSSGNTIYF. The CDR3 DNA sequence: TGTGCCAGCAGCATAAGAGGGGGTAGCTCTGGAAACACCATATATTTT.

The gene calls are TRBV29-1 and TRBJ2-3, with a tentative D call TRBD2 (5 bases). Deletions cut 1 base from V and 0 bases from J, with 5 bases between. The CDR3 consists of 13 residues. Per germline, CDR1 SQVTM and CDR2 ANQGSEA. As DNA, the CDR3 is TGCAGCGTTGAAGGAGGGAGCACAGATACGCAGTATTTT. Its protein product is CSVEGGSTDTQYF.

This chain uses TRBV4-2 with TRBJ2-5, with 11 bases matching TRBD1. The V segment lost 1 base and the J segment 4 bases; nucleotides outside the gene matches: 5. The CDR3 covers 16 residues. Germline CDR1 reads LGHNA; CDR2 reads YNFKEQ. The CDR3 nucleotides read TGTGCCAGCAGCCAAGCCGGACAGGGGGCGGGAGAGACCCAGTACTTC. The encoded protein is CASSQAGQGAGETQYF.

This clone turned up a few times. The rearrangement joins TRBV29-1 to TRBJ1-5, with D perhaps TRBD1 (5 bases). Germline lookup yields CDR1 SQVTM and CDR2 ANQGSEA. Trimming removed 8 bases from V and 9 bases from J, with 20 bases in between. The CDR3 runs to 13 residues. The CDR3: CSPAGTVRWPQHF. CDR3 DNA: TGCAGCCCCGCGGGGACGGTCCGATGGCCCCAGCATTTT.

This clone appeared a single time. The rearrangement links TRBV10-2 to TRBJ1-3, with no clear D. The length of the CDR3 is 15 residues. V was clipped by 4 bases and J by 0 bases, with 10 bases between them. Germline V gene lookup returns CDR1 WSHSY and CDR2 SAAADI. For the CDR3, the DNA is TGCGCCAGCAGTGCGGGCAGCTTCTCTGGAAACACCATATATTTT. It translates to CASSAGSFSGNTIYF.

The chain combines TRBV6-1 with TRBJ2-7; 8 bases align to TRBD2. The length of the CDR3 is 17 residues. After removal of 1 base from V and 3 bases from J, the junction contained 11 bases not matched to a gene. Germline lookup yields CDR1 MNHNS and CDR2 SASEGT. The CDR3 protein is CASSEVALLAEYYEQYF. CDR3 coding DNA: TGTGCCAGCAGTGAAGTTGCCCTACTAGCGGAATACTACGAGCAGTACTTC.

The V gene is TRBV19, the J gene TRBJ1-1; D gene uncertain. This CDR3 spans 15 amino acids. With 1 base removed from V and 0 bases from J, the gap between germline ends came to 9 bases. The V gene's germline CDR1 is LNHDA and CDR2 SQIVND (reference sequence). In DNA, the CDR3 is TGTGCCAGTAGTATAGGTGTCACTTTGAACACTGAAGCTTTCTTT. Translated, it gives CASSIGVTLNTEAFF.

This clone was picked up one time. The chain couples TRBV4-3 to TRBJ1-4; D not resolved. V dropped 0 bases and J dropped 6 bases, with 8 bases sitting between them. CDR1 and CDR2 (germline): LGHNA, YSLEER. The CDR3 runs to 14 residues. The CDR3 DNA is TGCGCCAGCAGCCAAGATCTTTGGGATGAAAAACTGTTTTTT. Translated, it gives CASSQDLWDEKLFF.

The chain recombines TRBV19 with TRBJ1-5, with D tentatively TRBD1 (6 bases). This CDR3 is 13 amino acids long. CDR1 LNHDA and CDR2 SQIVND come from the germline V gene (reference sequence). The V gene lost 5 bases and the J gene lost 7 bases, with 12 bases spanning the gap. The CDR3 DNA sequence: TGTGCCAGTAGTTTGGGGGCCCAACAGCCCCAGCATTTT. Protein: CASSLGAQQPQHF.

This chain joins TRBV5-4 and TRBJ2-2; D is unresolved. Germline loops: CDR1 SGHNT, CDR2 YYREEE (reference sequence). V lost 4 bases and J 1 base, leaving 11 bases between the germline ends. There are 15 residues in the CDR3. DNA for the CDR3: TGTGCCAGCAGCACGGGCCTACGGAACACCGGGGAGCTGTTTTTT. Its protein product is CASSTGLRNTGELFF.

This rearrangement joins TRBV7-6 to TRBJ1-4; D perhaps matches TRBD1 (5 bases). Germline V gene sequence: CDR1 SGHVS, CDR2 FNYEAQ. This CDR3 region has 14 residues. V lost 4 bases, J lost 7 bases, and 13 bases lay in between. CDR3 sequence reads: CASSSQLRGEKLFF. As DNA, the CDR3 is TGTGCCAGCAGCTCCCAACTAAGGGGTGAAAAACTGTTTTTT. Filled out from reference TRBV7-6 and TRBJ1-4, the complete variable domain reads GAGVSQSPRYKVTKRGQDVALRCDPISGHVSLYWYRQALGQGPEFLTYFNYEAQQDKSGLPNDRFSAERPEGSISTLTIQRTEQRDSAMYRCASSSQLRGEKLFFGSGTQLSVL.

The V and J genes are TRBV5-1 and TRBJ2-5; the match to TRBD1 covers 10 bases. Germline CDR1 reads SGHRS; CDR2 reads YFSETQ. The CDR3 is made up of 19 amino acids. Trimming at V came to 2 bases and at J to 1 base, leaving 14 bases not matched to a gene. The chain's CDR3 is CASSLGSGTGAPFQETQYF. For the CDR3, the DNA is TGCGCCAGCAGCTTAGGGTCGGGGACAGGGGCCCCTTTCCAAGAGACCCAGTACTTC.

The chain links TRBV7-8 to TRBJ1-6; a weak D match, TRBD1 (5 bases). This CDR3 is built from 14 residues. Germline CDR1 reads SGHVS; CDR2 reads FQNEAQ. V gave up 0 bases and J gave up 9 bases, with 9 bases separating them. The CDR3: CASSLAGVGSPLHF. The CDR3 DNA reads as TGTGCCAGCAGCTTAGCAGGGGTTGGTTCACCCCTCCACTTT.

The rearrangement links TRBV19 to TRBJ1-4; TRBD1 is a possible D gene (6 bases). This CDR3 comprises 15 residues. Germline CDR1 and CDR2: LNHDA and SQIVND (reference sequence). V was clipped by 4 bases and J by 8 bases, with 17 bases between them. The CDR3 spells CASSTELRGREKLFF. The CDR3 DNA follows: TGTGCCAGTAGTACGGAACTCAGGGGTAGAGAAAAACTGTTTTTT. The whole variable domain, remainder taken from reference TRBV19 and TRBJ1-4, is DGGITQSPKYLFRKEGQNVTLSCEQNLNHDAMYWYRQDPGQGLRLIYYSQIVNDFQKGDIAEGYSVSREKKESFPLTVTSAQKNPTAFYLCASSTELRGREKLFFGSGTQLSVL.

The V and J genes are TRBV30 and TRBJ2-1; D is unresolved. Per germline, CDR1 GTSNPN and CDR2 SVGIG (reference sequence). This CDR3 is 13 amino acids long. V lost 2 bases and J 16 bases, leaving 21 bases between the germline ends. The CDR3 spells CAWSHSFFTGHFF. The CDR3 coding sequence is TGTGCCTGGAGTCATTCTTTTTTTACCGGTCATTTCTTC.

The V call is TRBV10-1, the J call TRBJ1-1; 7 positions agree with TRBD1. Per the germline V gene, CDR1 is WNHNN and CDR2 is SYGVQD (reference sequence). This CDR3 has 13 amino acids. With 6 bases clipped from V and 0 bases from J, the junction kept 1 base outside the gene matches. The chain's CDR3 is CASRGQLNTEAFF. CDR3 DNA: TGCGCCAGCAGGGGACAGCTGAACACTGAAGCTTTCTTT.